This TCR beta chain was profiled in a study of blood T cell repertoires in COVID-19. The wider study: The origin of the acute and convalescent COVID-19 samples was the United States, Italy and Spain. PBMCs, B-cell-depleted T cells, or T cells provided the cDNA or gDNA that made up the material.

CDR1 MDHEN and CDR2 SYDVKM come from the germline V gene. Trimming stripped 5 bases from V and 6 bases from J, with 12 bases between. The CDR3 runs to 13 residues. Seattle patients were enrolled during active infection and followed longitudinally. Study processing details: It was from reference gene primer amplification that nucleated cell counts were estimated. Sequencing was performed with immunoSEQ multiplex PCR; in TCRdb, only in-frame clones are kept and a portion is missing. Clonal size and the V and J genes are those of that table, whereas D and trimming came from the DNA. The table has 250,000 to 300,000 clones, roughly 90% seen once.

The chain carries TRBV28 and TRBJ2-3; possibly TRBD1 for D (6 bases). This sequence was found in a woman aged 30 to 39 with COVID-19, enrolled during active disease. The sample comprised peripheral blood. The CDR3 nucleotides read TGTGCCAGCAGTCCTAGGGGGATGGATACGCAGTATTTT. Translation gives CASSPRGMDTQYF.